A selection of T cell receptor beta chains follows, all from one sample in a study of shared clonotypes between healthy human individuals. TCRdb's table, derived via immunoSEQ multiplex PCR, lists solely in-frame clones and lacks some. This table holds around 1.5 million clones, around 98% found once. Sequenced input: naive CD4+ T cells sorted from blood. These receptor sequences come from a man aged 25-45 years in good health. Each CDR3 is given with its conserved first and last residue. A D gene is named only where the DNA matches it firmly. Clone size is stated in some rows and not others, as once, few, many or a class when expanded.

v_gene	d_gene	abundance	j_gene	CDR3nt	CDR3aa
TRBV7-9	NA	NA	TRBJ1-4	TGTGCCAGCAGCAACCGGGGGACTGAAAATGAAAAACTGTTTTTT	CASSNRGTENEKLFF
TRBV9	NA	NA	TRBJ1-2	TGTGCCAGCAACGAACTTAGTGAGTTTAGCTATGGCTACACCTTC	CASNELSEFSYGYTF
TRBV5-5	NA	once	TRBJ2-3	TGTGCCAGCAGCTTGGAGGGGTTAGATACGCAGTATTTT	CASSLEGLDTQYF
TRBV6-5	TRBD1	NA	TRBJ2-7	TGTGCCAGCAGGAAACGGACAGGTGGGATCTACGAGCAGTACTTC	CASRKRTGGIYEQYF
TRBV30	NA	NA	TRBJ1-2	TGTGCCTGGGGTACTGGATTCGGCTATGGCTACACCTTC	CAWGTGFGYGYTF
TRBV5-6	NA	NA	TRBJ1-5	TGTGCCAGCAGCTTGGGCGCCAATCAGCCCCAGCATTTT	CASSLGANQPQHF
TRBV7-2	NA	NA	TRBJ2-7	TGTGCCAGCAGCTTAAGGGACCGGGAGAGCCGCCGAGAGCAGTACTTC	CASSLRDRESRREQYF
TRBV28	TRBD2	NA	TRBJ2-7	TGTGCCAGCAGGGCAGGGCTAGCGGGAGGGTACGAGCAGTACTTC	CASRAGLAGGYEQYF
TRBV18	NA	NA	TRBJ2-7	TGTGCCAGCTCACGGGGAGTGGGATCCTACGAGCAGTACTTC	CASSRGVGSYEQYF
TRBV29-1	TRBD1	NA	TRBJ2-5	TGCAGCGTGAGGGACAGGGGAAGGGTAGAGACCCAGTACTTC	CSVRDRGRVETQYF